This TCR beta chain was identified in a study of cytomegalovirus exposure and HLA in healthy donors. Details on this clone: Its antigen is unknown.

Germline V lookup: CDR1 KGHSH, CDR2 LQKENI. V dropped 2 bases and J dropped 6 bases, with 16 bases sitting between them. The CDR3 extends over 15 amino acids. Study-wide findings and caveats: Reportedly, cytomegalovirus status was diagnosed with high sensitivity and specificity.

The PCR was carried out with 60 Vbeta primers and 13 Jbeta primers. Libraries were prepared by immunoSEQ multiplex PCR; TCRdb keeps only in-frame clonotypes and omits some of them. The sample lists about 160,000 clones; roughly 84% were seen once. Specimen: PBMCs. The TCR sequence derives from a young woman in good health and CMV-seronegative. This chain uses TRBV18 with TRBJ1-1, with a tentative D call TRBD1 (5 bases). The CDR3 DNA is TGTGCCAGCTCACCAGCGGGGACCGGGGCGTCTGAAGCTTTCTTT. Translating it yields CASSPAGTGASEAFF.